This passage covers 17 T cell receptor beta chains from one sample sequenced in a study of spatial heterogeneity in lung cancer. Study-level findings and limits: How many expanded intratumoral alpha and beta TCRs were present tracked the tumor mutation count, which was a count of nonsynonymous mutations.

TCRdb re-analysed the 5' RACE reads in MiXCR, keeping a single row per CDR3 protein. The table records some 10,000 distinct CDR3 sequences, 5.5% to 7.5% of them present only once. Noted time point: sample taken at primary tumor resection. What these receptors recognize is not known. The sample here was lung tumor tissue, taken at surgery. The receptors here all came from a male donor with early-stage non-small cell lung cancer.

This clonotype was recorded at least ten times. This beta chain represents an off-target read in a library built for alpha chains; its size is of limited meaning. V and J are TRBV5-1 and TRBJ1-2; TRBD1 might be the D (5 bases). Trimming took off 4 bases at V and 5 bases at J, with 9 bases between the two ends. This CDR3 spans 12 amino acids. Germline-derived CDR1 and CDR2 are SGHRS and YFSETQ. The CDR3 spells CASSMGEYGYTF. CDR3 DNA: TGCGCCAGCAGCATGGGGGAATATGGCTACACCTTC.

This clonotype was observed many times. The library was prepared for alpha chains; this beta chain is a stray read, so its frequency means little. V and J are TRBV27 and TRBJ1-1; D gene uncertain. The CDR3 covers 14 residues. The germline V and J ends were trimmed by 2 bases and 4 bases, with 11 bases remaining between them. Germline V gene sequence: CDR1 MNHEY, CDR2 SMNVEV (reference sequence). The CDR3 sequence is CASSLARAGTEAFF. The CDR3 DNA follows: TGTGCCAGCAGTTTAGCCAGAGCGGGCACTGAAGCTTTCTTT.

Within the sample, this clonotype is medium-sized. Since it is a stray read in a library aimed at alpha chains, this beta chain has a size that is not meaningful. The CDR3 bases are TGTGCCAGCAGGTTGGGCACTGAAGCTTTCTTT. Amino acid sequence: CASRLGTEAFF. The J gene is TRBJ1-1, the V gene TRBV25-1; D uncertain. The CDR3 loop spans 11 amino acids. CDR1 and CDR2 (germline): MGHDK, SYGVNS. Trimming took off 6 bases at V and 4 bases at J, with 6 bases between the two ends.

The table lists this clonotype with many counts. The library was designed around alpha chains, so this beta chain is a stray read whose abundance carries little weight. This chain connects TRBV29-1 to TRBJ2-2, with D perhaps assigned TRBD1 or TRBD2 (5 bases each). CDR1 is SQVTM, CDR2 ANQGSEA, per germline. This CDR3 contains 14 residues. Trimming shortened V by 4 bases and J by 6 bases, and 15 bases separated the two germline ends. The CDR3 region is CSVGLGAGAGELFF. CDR3 DNA: TGCAGCGTTGGCCTTGGGGCCGGGGCCGGGGAGCTGTTTTTT.

At least ten counts were recorded for this clonotype. The library was built for alpha chains, so this beta chain is an off-target read and its size means little. The chain joins TRBV5-1 to TRBJ2-1, with TRBD1 matching 7 bases. V lost 0 bases, J lost 8 bases, and 5 bases stayed unmatched. This CDR3 contains 14 residues. Germline lookup yields CDR1 SGHRS and CDR2 YFSETQ. In DNA form, the CDR3 reads TGCGCCAGCAGCTTGGGAGACAGGGTTCATGAGCAGTTCTTC. Protein sequence: CASSLGDRVHEQFF.

This clonotype was observed many times. The size of this beta chain means little, since it is a stray read in a library made for alpha chains. The J gene is TRBJ2-3, the V gene TRBV5-1, with 14 nucleotides matching TRBD2. Germline V lookup: CDR1 SGHRS, CDR2 YFSETQ. J gave up 6 bases and V 4 bases, and 4 bases lay outside the gene matches. The CDR3 runs 15 residues. The CDR3 DNA reads TGCGCCAGCAGCCCGGGACTAGCGGGAGCTGATACGCAGTATTTT. Amino acid sequence: CASSPGLAGADTQYF.

This clonotype is termed medium-sized. The library was prepared for alpha chains; this beta chain is a stray read, so its frequency means little. CDR3 DNA sequence: TGTGCCAGCAGCCAGGGTACCTACGAGCAGTACGTC. Protein: CASSQGTYEQYV. The V call is TRBV6-2 or TRBV6-3, the J call TRBJ2-7, with D perhaps matching TRBD1 (5 bases). The V end lost 6 bases, the J end lost 2 bases, and 8 bases lay between the germline ends. CDR1 MNHEY and CDR2 SVGEGT come from the germline V gene. This CDR3 is built from 12 residues.

In its sample, this clonotype was seen many times. A library made for alpha chains picked up this beta chain off target, so its size means little. This chain uses TRBV13 with TRBJ1-3; D remains ambiguous. The CDR3 covers 15 residues. Germline V gene data show CDR1 as PRHDT and CDR2 as FYEKMQ (reference sequence). The V end lost 6 bases, the J end lost 2 bases, and 14 bases lay between the germline ends. In DNA, the CDR3 is TGTGCCAGCAGTTCATCGGGATCCGCTGGAAACACCATATATTTT. Translated, it gives CASSSSGSAGNTIYF.

This clonotype was seen many times. A library made for alpha chains picked up this beta chain off target, so its size means little. The CDR3 DNA sequence: TGTGCTAGTGGTTCCGGGACAGGGGGCGGCTACACCTTC. It codes for CASGSGTGGGYTF. The chain is built from TRBV12-5 and TRBJ1-2; TRBD1 agrees at 12 bases. Germline V CDR1 and CDR2: LGHNT, FRNRAP. The CDR3 runs to 13 residues. After removal of 4 bases from V and 8 bases from J, the junction contained 2 bases not matched to a gene.

This clonotype was counted at least ten times. With the library built for alpha chains, this beta chain is off target and its frequency is not meaningful. The chain joins TRBV12-3 or TRBV12-4 to TRBJ1-2; TRBD1 matches at 8 bases. V was pared by 6 bases and J by 4 bases, with 13 bases of the junction left unmatched. The CDR3 is made up of 16 amino acids. The CDR3 nucleotides read TGTGCCAGCAGCCGTCGCTCCGGGACAGGATTCTATGGCTACACCTTC. Amino acids: CASSRRSGTGFYGYTF.

This clonotype showed up many times. The library was prepared for alpha chains; this beta chain is a stray read, so its frequency means little. This chain joins TRBV5-6 and TRBJ2-4, with D unclear. The CDR3 is made up of 13 amino acids. Per the germline V gene, CDR1 is SGHDT and CDR2 is YYEEEE. Trimming cost V 4 bases and J 0 bases, with 5 bases left between them. DNA of the CDR3: TGTGCCAGCAGCCCTTCAGCCAAAAACATTCAGTACTTC. Its translation is CASSPSAKNIQYF.

This clonotype qualifies as medium-sized (0.01 to 0.1%). This beta chain appears as a stray read in a library generated for alpha chains; its size is not informative. The chain is built from TRBV20-1 and TRBJ1-2, with 7 bases aligning to TRBD1. CDR1 is DFQATT and CDR2 is SNEGSKA in the germline V gene (reference sequence). V gave up 0 bases and J gave up 3 bases; unmatched junction bases: 4. The CDR3 runs 14 residues. In DNA form, the CDR3 reads TGCAGTGCTAGAGAGCTTGGGACAGACTATGGCTACACCTTC. This gives the protein CSARELGTDYGYTF.

This clonotype has at least ten counts. The library was built for alpha chains, so this beta chain is an off-target read and its size means little. This sequence joins TRBV7-9 and TRBJ2-3; possibly TRBD1 for D (5 bases). The germline V and J ends were trimmed by 1 base and 10 bases, with 21 bases remaining between them. This CDR3 has 16 residues. Germline values: CDR1 SEHNR, CDR2 FQNEAQ (reference sequence). The CDR3 nucleotides are TGTGCCAGCAGCTTAGAACCAGGGATTATACTCAGGGCGCAGTATTTT. This gives the protein CASSLEPGIILRAQYF.

This clonotype turned up a few times. This beta chain slipped into a library made for alpha chains as a stray read, so its size is not meaningful. J is TRBJ1-1 and V is TRBV12-3 or TRBV12-4; unclear D gene. The germline V and J ends were trimmed by 2 bases and 4 bases, with 11 bases remaining between them. The CDR3 runs to 14 residues. CDR3 nucleotides: TGTGCCAGCAGTTTACTCTCTGGTGCCACTGAAGCTTTCTTT. Its translation is CASSLLSGATEAFF.

Judged by abundance, this clonotype is medium-sized (0.01 to 0.1%). This beta chain is a stray read from a library made for alpha chains; its abundance is not meaningful. The chain joins TRBV20-1 to TRBJ2-3, with D perhaps TRBD1 or TRBD2 (5 bases each). Germline values: CDR1 DFQATT, CDR2 SNEGSKA (reference sequence). The CDR3 spans 11 residues. The CDR3 loop reads CGGGFTDTQYF. The CDR3 region has the DNA TGCGGTGGGGGATTCACAGATACGCAGTATTTT.

The table lists this clonotype with many counts. The library was designed around alpha chains, so this beta chain is a stray read whose abundance carries little weight. The V call is TRBV28, the J call TRBJ2-7; D possibly corresponds to TRBD2 (6 bases). The CDR3 totals 13 residues. Germline V gives CDR1 MDHEN, CDR2 SYDVKM. V lost 2 bases to trimming and J lost 1 base, with 6 bases between them. CDR3 loop: CASSLRGSYEQYV. In DNA, the CDR3 is TGTGCCAGCAGTTTACGGGGGTCCTACGAGCAGTACGTC.

This clonotype ranks as medium-sized (0.01 to 0.1%). Since it is a stray read in a library aimed at alpha chains, this beta chain has a size that is not meaningful. The V and J genes are TRBV5-1 and TRBJ2-4, with a tentative D call TRBD1 (5 bases). Germline V gene data show CDR1 as SGHRS and CDR2 as YFSETQ. This CDR3 region has 16 residues. Trimming left V 3 bases short and J 8 bases short, with 21 bases between. This CDR3 is CASSYWLAQGKDIQYF. In DNA, the CDR3 is TGCGCCAGCAGCTACTGGCTGGCGCAGGGCAAGGACATTCAGTACTTC. Complete variable domain (other parts from reference TRBV5-1 and TRBJ2-4): KAGVTQTPRYLIKTRGQQVTLSCSPISGHRSVSWYQQTPGQGLQFLFEYFSETQRNKGNFPGRFSGRQFSNSRSEMNVSTLELGDSALYLCASSYWLAQGKDIQYFGAGTRLSVL.